One and the same sample provided the 5 T cell receptor beta chains below, sequenced in a study of shared clonotypes between healthy human individuals. The repertoire was sequenced with immunoSEQ multiplex PCR; TCRdb's copy has only in-frame clones and lacks some. The sample shows around 450,000 clones, roughly three quarters of them seen only once. Sequences were obtained from PBMCs. These receptors originate from a woman in her thirties or forties in good health. Some clones in this sample may be carry-over from other donors' samples.

CDR3 sequence (DNA): TGTGCCAGCTCACTACCGGGACTAGTTCGTGGCAAAAACATTCAGTACTTC. It is translated as CASSLPGLVRGKNIQYF. J is TRBJ2-4 and V is TRBV18; TRBD2 aligns across 8 bases. CDR1 and CDR2 from the germline V gene are KGHSH and LQKENI. The CDR3 consists of 17 residues. J gave up 3 bases and V 4 bases, and 11 bases lay outside the gene matches. Full variable domain (remainder filled in from reference TRBV18 and TRBJ2-4): NAGVMQNPRHLVRRRGQEARLRCSPMKGHSHVYWYRQLPEEGLKFMVYLQKENIIDESGMPKERFSAEFPKEGPSILRIQQVVRGDSAAYFCASSLPGLVRGKNIQYFGAGTRLSVL.

The V gene is TRBV27, the J gene TRBJ2-3; 12 bases fit TRBD2. V gave up 6 bases and J gave up 2 bases; unmatched junction bases: 12. CDR3 length: 18 residues. Germline CDR1 and CDR2: MNHEY and SMNVEV (reference sequence). In nucleotides, the CDR3 is TGTGCCAGCAGCCCCACCGCCGGACTAGCGGGGATCACAGATACGCAGTATTTT. Amino acids: CASSPTAGLAGITDTQYF.

This rearrangement joins TRBV27 to TRBJ2-1, with 16 positions matching TRBD2. The CDR3 runs to 19 residues. Germline-derived CDR1 and CDR2 are MNHEY and SMNVEV (reference sequence). The V and J ends lost 2 bases and 3 bases, in that order; junction bases with no gene match: 7. Here the CDR3 reads CASSLGTSGRGLYYNEQFF. CDR3 nucleotides: TGTGCCAGCAGTTTAGGGACTAGCGGGAGGGGGCTTTACTACAATGAGCAGTTCTTC.

The rearrangement uses TRBV18 and TRBJ1-4; 9 bases map to TRBD1. The germline gives CDR1 KGHSH, CDR2 LQKENI. The CDR3 length is 14 residues. With V trimmed by 2 bases and J by 8 bases, 3 bases remained unmatched. The DNA of the CDR3 is TGTGCCAGCTCACCATACAGGGGGCAGGAAAAACTGTTTTTT. It codes for CASSPYRGQEKLFF.

The sample holds one count of this clone. The V call is TRBV27, the J call TRBJ2-7; no clear D. Germline CDR1 and CDR2: MNHEY and SMNVEV (reference sequence). This CDR3 is 13 amino acids long. The V gene lost 3 bases and the J gene lost 6 bases, with 12 bases spanning the gap. For the CDR3, the DNA is TGTGCCAGCAGTTTGTTTCCGGACGGCGAGCAGTACTTC. Residues: CASSLFPDGEQYF.